This T cell receptor beta chain was identified during a study of technical replicates of blood from several donors (dated by TCRdb to the late 2010s). In regard to this clone: No antigen is known for it. Base qualities are not provided; no much larger clone lies one nucleotide away.

The library was prepared using the immunoSEQ multiplex PCR assay. TCRdb obtained this table from immuneACCESS and retained in-frame rearrangements with V and J assigned. These tables miss some clones; where compared with another copy, unresolved V genes account for less than half of the shortfall, and the remainder is unexplained. The sample profile shows some 70,000 clones; 88% of them were found once. The top ten clones comprise under 6% of the sample. The receptor comes from a human donor in good health. Some clones in this sample may be carry-over from other donors' samples. Sequenced input: PBMCs.

The DNA sequence is TGTGCCAGCAGCTTGGTTTTAGCGGGGTACCAAGAGACCCAGTACTTC. Its protein is CASSLVLAGYQETQYF. The rearranged chain carries TRBV5-6 and TRBJ2-5; 8 bases in the junction line up with TRBD2. The junction shows trimming of 0 bases on V and 0 bases on J, and the gene matches do not reach 4 bases of it. The CDR3 contains 16 residues, cysteine and phenylalanine counted. This entry keeps only the CDR3 DNA: 48 bases, framed from base 1. The CDR1 and CDR2 encoded by the germline V gene are SGHDT and YYEEEE.